These T cell receptor beta chains were read from a single sample in a study of patients and donors after allogeneic stem cell transplantation. One entry per CDR3 protein, called by TCRdb with MiXCR from the RT-PCR reads. The sample gives about a million distinct CDR3 sequences, 18% of which show up once; about 6% is in the top ten. Input material: blood, either unsorted or a sorted T cell fraction (not recorded which). These receptors came from a human donor who was either an allogeneic HSCT recipient or a stem cell or donor lymphocyte infusion donor (not recorded which). It is not recorded whose cells these are; they may come from a transplant donor. The CDR3 runs from the conserved cysteine through the conserved F or W. The D gene is left open where the match is weak. The listing skips clone size in some rows; elsewhere it reads once, few, many or a size class.

D gene	V gene	clone size	J gene	CDR3 DNA	CDR3 protein
-	TRBV12-3/TRBV12-4	few	TRBJ2-1	TGTGCCAGCAGAACCGACCCGGGGGATGAGCAGTTCTTC	CASRTDPGDEQFF
-	TRBV20-1	few	TRBJ1-6	TGCAGTGCTAGTTTCGGGACCCGACGGGGGCCCCTCCACTTT	CSASFGTRRGPLHF
TRBD2	TRBV4-3	-	TRBJ2-7	TGCGCCAGCAGCCAAGATCTACTAGCGGGGGGGTTGTCCTACGAGCAGTACTTC	CASSQDLLAGGLSYEQYF
TRBD2	TRBV20-1	-	TRBJ2-1	TGCAGTGCTAGGACTAGCGGGATCCCGGGGGAGCAGTTCTTC	CSARTSGIPGEQFF
TRBD2	TRBV5-5	once	TRBJ2-1	TGTGCCAGCAGCCCGGGACTAGCGGGCGCATTCTTCTACAATGAGCAGTTCTTC	CASSPGLAGAFFYNEQFF
-	TRBV30	few	TRBJ2-1	TGTGCCTGGCAGACTCAAGGAGAATACAATGAGCAGTTCTTC	CAWQTQGEYNEQFF
TRBD1	TRBV12-3/TRBV12-4	few	TRBJ1-6	TGTGCCAGCAGTCCTCCACGACAGGGAGGTTATTCACCCCTCCACTTT	CASSPPRQGGYSPLHF
TRBD1	TRBV9	-	TRBJ1-1	TGTGCCAGCAGCGTCGCGGACAGGGGTCCCGTTATGAACACTGAAGCTTTCTTT	CASSVADRGPVMNTEAFF
TRBD1	TRBV24-1	few	TRBJ2-3	TGTGCCACCAGTGCCTTCCCCAGGGGGCAAGTTATGGGCACAGATACGCAGTATTTT	CATSAFPRGQVMGTDTQYF
TRBD1	TRBV12-3/TRBV12-4	many	TRBJ1-4	TGTGCCAGCAGCCGACCGGGACAGCAAGAAAAACTGTTTTTT	CASSRPGQQEKLFF
TRBD2	TRBV29-1	many	TRBJ2-1	TGCAGCCTTAGCGGGAGCTCCTACAATGAGCAGTTCTTC	CSLSGSSYNEQFF
TRBD2	TRBV12-3/TRBV12-4	few	TRBJ2-1	TGTGCCAGCAGTTTCGGACTAGCCTACAATGAGCAGTTCTTC	CASSFGLAYNEQFF
-	TRBV29-1	-	TRBJ2-5	TGCAGCGTCCAACAGGGTACGGGGGCCCAGTACTTC	CSVQQGTGAQYF
-	TRBV5-1	-	TRBJ1-6	TGCGCCAGCAAGTCTTCAACAAGCTCCTATAATTCACCCCTCCACTTT	CASKSSTSSYNSPLHF
-	TRBV12-3/TRBV12-4	-	TRBJ1-1	TGTGCCAGCAGTCGGACAGCAGGCACTGAAGCTTTCTTT	CASSRTAGTEAFF
-	TRBV27	many	TRBJ1-1	TGTGCCAGCAGTCAAACAGGGAGGGGCACTGAAGCTTTCTTT	CASSQTGRGTEAFF
-	TRBV24-1	-	TRBJ2-1	TGTGCCACCAGCCATCAGGGGCGCAATGAGCAGTTCTTC	CATSHQGRNEQFF
TRBD1	TRBV5-1	-	TRBJ1-4	TGCGCCAGCAGTTTGGTGGGACAGCAGAATGAAAAACTGTTTTTT	CASSLVGQQNEKLFF